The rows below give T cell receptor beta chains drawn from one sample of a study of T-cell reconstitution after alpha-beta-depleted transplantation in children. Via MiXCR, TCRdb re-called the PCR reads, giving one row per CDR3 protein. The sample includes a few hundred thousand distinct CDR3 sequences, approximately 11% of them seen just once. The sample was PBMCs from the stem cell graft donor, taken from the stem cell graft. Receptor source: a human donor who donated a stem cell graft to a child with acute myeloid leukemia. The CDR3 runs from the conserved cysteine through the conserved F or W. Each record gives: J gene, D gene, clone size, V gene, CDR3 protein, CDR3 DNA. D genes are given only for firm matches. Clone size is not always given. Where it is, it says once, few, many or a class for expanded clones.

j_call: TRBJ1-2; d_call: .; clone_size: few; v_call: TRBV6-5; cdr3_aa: CASSYSSTGNYGYTF; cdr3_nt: TGTGCCAGCAGTTACTCTTCGACAGGCAACTATGGCTACACCTTC
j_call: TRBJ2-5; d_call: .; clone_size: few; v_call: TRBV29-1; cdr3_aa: CSVSGPKLETQYF; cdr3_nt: TGCAGCGTGTCCGGCCCCAAACTGGAGACCCAGTACTTC
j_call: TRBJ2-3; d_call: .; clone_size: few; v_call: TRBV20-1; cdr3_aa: CSARGDRSTDTQYF; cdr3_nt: TGCAGTGCTAGAGGAGACAGGAGTACAGATACGCAGTATTTT
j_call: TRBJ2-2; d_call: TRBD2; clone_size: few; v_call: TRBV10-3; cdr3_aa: CAIKSSGGSDTGELFF; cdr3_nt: TGTGCCATCAAGTCTAGCGGGGGATCGGACACCGGGGAGCTGTTTTTT
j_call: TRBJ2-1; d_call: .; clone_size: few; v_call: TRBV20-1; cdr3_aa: CSAQDYLTVHEQFF; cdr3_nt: TGCAGTGCCCAAGACTATTTGACCGTGCATGAGCAGTTCTTC
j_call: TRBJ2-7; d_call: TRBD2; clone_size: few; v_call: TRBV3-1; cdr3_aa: CASSQEGTSGDYEQYF; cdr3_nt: TGTGCCAGCAGCCAAGAAGGGACTAGCGGGGATTACGAGCAGTACTTC
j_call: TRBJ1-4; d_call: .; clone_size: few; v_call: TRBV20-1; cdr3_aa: CSPYQPQEKLFF; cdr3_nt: TGCAGTCCCTACCAACCCCAGGAAAAACTGTTTTTT
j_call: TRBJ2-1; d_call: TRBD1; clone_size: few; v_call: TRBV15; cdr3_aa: CATSRGRGLYNEQFF; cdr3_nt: TGTGCCACCAGCAGAGGTAGGGGGCTCTACAATGAGCAGTTCTTC
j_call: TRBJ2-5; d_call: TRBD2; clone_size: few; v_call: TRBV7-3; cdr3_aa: CASSSAGGIQETQYF; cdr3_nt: TGTGCCAGCAGTTCAGCGGGGGGAATACAAGAGACCCAGTACTTC
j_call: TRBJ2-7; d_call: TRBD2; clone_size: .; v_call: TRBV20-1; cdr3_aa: CSARARGGAPYEQYF; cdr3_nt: TGCAGTGCTAGAGCCCGGGGGGGGGCTCCCTACGAGCAGTACTTC
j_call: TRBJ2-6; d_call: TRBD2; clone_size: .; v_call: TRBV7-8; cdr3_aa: CASTQTGDYSGANVLTF; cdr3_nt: TGTGCCAGCACCCAAACCGGGGACTACTCTGGGGCCAACGTCCTGACTTTC
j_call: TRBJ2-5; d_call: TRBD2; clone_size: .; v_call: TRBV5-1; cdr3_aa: CASSSPAGGTQETQYF; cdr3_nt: TGCGCCAGCAGCTCTCCAGCGGGAGGGACACAAGAGACCCAGTACTTC
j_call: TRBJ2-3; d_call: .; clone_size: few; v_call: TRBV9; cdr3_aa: CASSVSTGKYGADTQYF; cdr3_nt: TGTGCCAGCAGCGTATCGACGGGAAAGTACGGGGCAGATACGCAGTATTTT
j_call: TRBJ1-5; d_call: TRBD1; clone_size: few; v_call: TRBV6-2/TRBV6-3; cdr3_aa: CASIPQGAYGNQPQHF; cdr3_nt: TGTGCCAGCATCCCACAGGGGGCGTACGGCAATCAGCCCCAGCATTTT
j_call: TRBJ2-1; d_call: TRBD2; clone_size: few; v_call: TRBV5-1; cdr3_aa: CASSFKPGLAGYNEQFF; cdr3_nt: TGCGCCAGCAGCTTCAAGCCGGGACTAGCGGGATACAATGAGCAGTTCTTC
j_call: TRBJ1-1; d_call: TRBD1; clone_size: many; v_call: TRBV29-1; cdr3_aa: CSVEWTGERYTEAFF; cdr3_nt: TGCAGCGTTGAATGGACAGGGGAGAGATACACTGAAGCTTTCTTT
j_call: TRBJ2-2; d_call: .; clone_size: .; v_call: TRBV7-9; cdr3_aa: CASSLGVSDANTGELFF; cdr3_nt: TGTGCCAGCAGCTTAGGTGTGAGCGATGCGAACACCGGGGAGCTGTTTTTT
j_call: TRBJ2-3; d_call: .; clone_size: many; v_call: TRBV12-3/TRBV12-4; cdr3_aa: CASSSTGEGTDTQYF; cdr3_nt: TGTGCCAGCAGTTCAACAGGGGAGGGGACAGATACGCAGTATTTT
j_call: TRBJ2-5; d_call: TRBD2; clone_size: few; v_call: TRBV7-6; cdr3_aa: CASSLAAGGETQYF; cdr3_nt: TGTGCCAGCAGCTTAGCGGCGGGAGGGGAGACCCAGTACTTC
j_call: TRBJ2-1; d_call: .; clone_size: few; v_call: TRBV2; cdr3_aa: CASSGTDSYNEQFF; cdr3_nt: TGTGCCAGCAGTGGGACGGATTCCTACAATGAGCAGTTCTTC